What follows is one T cell receptor (beta chain) and its context. CDR3 length: 15 residues. Trimming took 1 base from V and 6 from J, leaving 16 bases between them. Germline V gives CDR1 SGHTA, CDR2 FQGNSA. Original handling: Estimation of nucleated cell counts was performed using reference gene primer amplification. Libraries were prepared by immunoSEQ multiplex PCR; TCRdb keeps only in-frame clonotypes and omits some of them. V and J calls plus clone size are reproduced from that table; the DNA served to infer D and trimming. The data show roughly 80,000 clones, with around 86% seen just once and roughly 2% held by the top ten. This entry is derived from a study of blood T cell repertoires in COVID-19.

The source of this sequence is a woman aged 55-69 years with acute or convalescent COVID-19. Sequencing input: peripheral blood. This sequence joins TRBV7-2 and TRBJ2-7; D might be TRBD2 (7 bases). CDR3 coding DNA: TGTGCCAGCAGCTTAGATCTGTGGGGGGGGGCCGAGCAGTACTTC. Translating gives CASSLDLWGGAEQYF.